This is a list of T cell receptor beta chains from one sample in a study of blood T cells in healthy people across ages. TCRdb independently ran MiXCR on the 5' RACE reads; one entry per CDR3 protein. The table includes about 780,000 distinct CDR3 sequences, roughly 24% detected once. These data were likewise used in another study, on T cells of mothers and their children.

Sample: blood. These receptors were taken from a boy younger than 18 in good health. Both conserved end residues are trimmed from each CDR3.

>TRBJ2-3|TRBV11-2
ASSRVPTDTQY
>TRBJ2-5|TRBV27
ASSSLFGRETQY
>.|TRBV7-3
ASSLGGSSYNEQY
>TRBJ1-1|TRBV27
ASSPGGDTEAF
>TRBJ1-1|TRBV29-1
SVKQGLNTEAF
>TRBJ2-3|TRBV7-8
ASSHTSESTDTQY
>TRBJ2-1|TRBV30
AWGTYGVAYNEQF
>TRBJ2-5|TRBV29-1
SVVPRLAGGETQY
>TRBJ2-1|TRBV5-4
ASSFMSYNEQF
>TRBJ2-2|TRBV20-1
SARRSTGGANTGELF
>TRBJ2-5|TRBV7-9
ASSLARGAPQETQY
>TRBJ2-1|TRBV20-1
SARDESAEQF
>TRBJ1-4|TRBV28
ASSSTDRLSEKLF
>TRBJ1-1|TRBV5-1
ASSSEQGRTEAF
>TRBJ2-7|TRBV7-3
ASSLREDRGVYEQY
>TRBJ2-3|TRBV9
ASSVVGGGGPDTQY
>TRBJ2-1|TRBV7-9
ASSFGPANEQF
>TRBJ2-3|TRBV5-1
ASSRRSTGDTDTQY
>TRBJ1-2|TRBV25-1
ASSGAEDRELYGYT
>TRBJ2-3|TRBV9
ASSVAGTTSDTQY
>TRBJ1-2|TRBV5-5
ASSPLGGPWGYT
>TRBJ1-2|TRBV25-1
ASSELRTAYGYT
>TRBJ1-1|TRBV11-2
ASSLAPREGRTEAF
>TRBJ1-4|TRBV12-3/TRBV12-4
ASRKPGQIDEKLF
>TRBJ2-5|TRBV29-1
SGGGTVFQETQY
>TRBJ2-1|TRBV20-1
SAREPGQGANRF
>TRBJ1-5|TRBV12-3/TRBV12-4
ASSFGSYSNQPQH
>TRBJ2-3|TRBV10-3
AISEGQDTDTQY
>.|TRBV5-5
ASSLRGGAINEQF
>TRBJ2-4|TRBV2
ASRDRGEAKNIQY
>TRBJ1-2|TRBV12-3/TRBV12-4
ASAKGVPGYT
>TRBJ2-5|TRBV3-1
ASSLKGARAETQY
>TRBJ2-3|TRBV6-1
ASSEWTVDTQY
>TRBJ2-1|TRBV13
ASSEGQGVYNEQF
>TRBJ2-3|TRBV10-2
ASSDRGDPTDTQY
>TRBJ1-2|TRBV18
ASSYGQGSDGYT
>TRBJ2-1|TRBV3-1
ASSPLGGGSHNEQF
>TRBJ2-1|TRBV5-6
ASSLDRGPNEQF
>TRBJ1-2|TRBV7-9
ASSPSHTQGAPYGYT
>TRBJ1-4|TRBV5-1
ASSLGGTAIGEKLF
>TRBJ2-7|TRBV6-5
ASSSTTRQY
>TRBJ2-2|TRBV4-2
ASSQDRDGFGGGNTGELF
>TRBJ2-3|TRBV20-1
SARDITDTQY
>TRBJ2-5|TRBV5-1
ASSDQGLETQY
>TRBJ1-5|TRBV20-1
SARDRGSGNQPQH
>TRBJ2-5|TRBV24-1
ATSDDRGWGETQY
>TRBJ1-3|TRBV6-5
ASSYSREPSGNTIY
>TRBJ2-1|TRBV5-6
ASSLLAGGRTSYNEQF
>TRBJ1-2|TRBV28
ASAYNYGYT
>TRBJ2-2|TRBV7-6
ASSAGPNTGELF
>TRBJ2-7|TRBV27
ASSSSVSSYEQY
>TRBJ2-7|TRBV27
ASSSPDRVDEQY
>TRBJ1-2|TRBV12-3/TRBV12-4
ASSTGHAVRYT
>TRBJ1-1|TRBV29-1
SGKTGATEAF
>TRBJ1-5|TRBV19
ATPPGQSRQPQH